The T cell receptor (beta chain) under discussion was sequenced for a study of cytomegalovirus exposure and HLA in healthy donors. 60 Vbeta and 13 Jbeta primers were used in PCR. Assay used: immunoSEQ multiplex PCR; TCRdb lists only in-frame clones, some missing. The sample contains 120,000 or so clones, about 84% of which appear only once. The sample holds one count of this clone. Its antigen is undetermined. General study points: Previous analysis showed most TCR beta V segments were productive about 90% or about 30% of the time.

Donors were ostensibly healthy at sampling, although undocumented immune exposures were probable. The germline V gene encodes CDR1 MNHEY and CDR2 SMNVEV (reference sequence). V was shortened by 7 bases and J by 2 bases, with 15 bases between the two germline ends. The CDR3 has 15 residues. The chain is built from TRBV27 and TRBJ1-5; maybe TRBD1 (5 bases). The origin of this receptor is a man younger than 35 in good health and CMV-seropositive. Sequencing was done on a sample of PBMCs. The CDR3 reads CASIFRSGGNQPQHF. In DNA form, the CDR3 reads TGTGCCAGCATCTTCCGGTCGGGGGGCAATCAGCCCCAGCATTTT.